The 26 T cell receptor beta chains listed next were all sequenced from one sample in a study of post-analysis software for immune sequencing data. Study-wide points: Included in a set of 5 or 6 TRBV segments more frequent in patients than controls were TRBV5-6, TRBV5-1 and TRBV20-1.

Incorporated into the TCR beta cDNA libraries were unique molecular identifiers, which served to reduce PCR and sequencing biases. In TCRdb, the PCR reads were re-called with MiXCR into one record per CDR3 protein. The data contain hundreds of thousands of distinct CDR3 sequences, around 27% of them singletons. Their cognate antigens are unknown. Material: blood. These receptors were obtained from a girl aged 10 to 17 with multiple sclerosis.

The rearrangement links TRBV20-1 to TRBJ2-7, with 8 positions matching TRBD1. The V gene end was trimmed by 6 bases and the J gene end by 2 bases; junction bases not matched to a gene: 6. Germline CDR1 DFQATT, CDR2 SNEGSKA (reference sequence). The CDR3 length is 13 residues. CDR3: CSALQDRAYEQYF. The CDR3 coding sequence is TGCAGTGCCCTGCAGGACAGGGCCTACGAGCAGTACTTC.

The sample holds many counts of this clonotype. The gene calls are TRBV7-2 and TRBJ2-7; 7 nucleotides line up with TRBD2. CDR3 length equals 14 residues. J was trimmed by 4 bases and V by 2 bases; bases with no gene match: 5. Germline CDR1 SGHTA, CDR2 FQGNSA. Here the CDR3 reads CASSLIGGSYEQYF. CDR3 DNA: TGTGCCAGCAGCTTAATCGGGGGGTCATACGAGCAGTACTTC. The full variable domain, its missing parts supplied by reference TRBV7-2 and TRBJ2-7, is GAGVSQSPSNKVTEKGKDVELRCDPISGHTALYWYRQSLGQGLEFLIYFQGNSAPDKSGLPSDRFSAERTGGSVSTLTIQRTQQEDSAVYLCASSLIGGSYEQYFGPGTRLTVT.

This clonotype was counted a few times. The chain uses TRBV15 and TRBJ1-1; D is unclear. This CDR3 spans 13 amino acids. The germline V gene encodes CDR1 LNHNV and CDR2 YYDKDF (reference sequence). V dropped 0 bases and J dropped 3 bases, with 5 bases sitting between them. The CDR3 region is CATSRDPDTEAFF. The CDR3 nucleotides are TGTGCCACCAGCAGAGATCCCGACACTGAAGCTTTCTTT.

This clonotype was detected only a few times. The rearrangement joins TRBV7-8 to TRBJ2-5; a possible D gene is TRBD2 (6 bases). Looked up from germline, CDR1 is SGHVS and CDR2 is FQNEAQ. The V gene lost 5 bases and the J gene lost 3 bases, with 16 bases spanning the gap. CDR3 size: 15 residues. CDR3 nucleotides: TGTGCCAGCAGCGCCACCCGGGACTTTAAAGAGACCCAGTACTTC. This gives the protein CASSATRDFKETQYF.

The V call is TRBV6-1, the J call TRBJ2-3; D gene ambiguous. CDR3 length: 15 residues. V lost 6 bases and J 0 bases, leaving 13 bases between the germline ends. CDR1 is MNHNS and CDR2 is SASEGT in the germline V gene. The CDR3, as DNA: TGTGCCAGCAGACCGACGGTTATCAGCACAGATACGCAGTATTTT. Its protein product is CASRPTVISTDTQYF.

This clonotype was counted between two and nine times. The rearrangement joins TRBV2 to TRBJ2-5, with a tentative D call TRBD1 (5 bases). CDR1 SNHLY and CDR2 FYNNEI come from the germline V gene. V was clipped by 7 bases and J by 13 bases, with 31 bases between them. This CDR3 has 16 amino acids. The CDR3 spells CASNRTHQPLPSFLYF. The CDR3 DNA follows: TGTGCCAGCAATAGGACACACCAACCACTCCCTTCGTTCTTGTACTTC.

In regard to this clonotype: This sequence may be a read error, since a much larger clone differs from it by one base. The chain uses TRBV20-1 and TRBJ2-1; 7 positions match TRBD1. The J call is uncertain, as TRBJ2-7 better fits the DNA end. The CDR3 contains 13 residues. In germline, CDR1 is DFQATT, CDR2 SNEGSKA (reference sequence). The CDR3 region is CSAIQGTYNEQYF. The CDR3 DNA follows: TGCAGTGCTATACAGGGGACCTACAATGAGCAGTACTTC.

Concerning this clonotype: A much larger clone lies one base from this, so it may be a read error. V usage is TRBV10-3 and J usage is TRBJ2-5; TRBD2 matches at 11 bases. This CDR3 has 15 amino acids. Germline CDR1 and CDR2: ENHRY and SYGVKD. Germline trimming cut 4 bases from V and 11 bases from J; bases unmatched to any gene: 12. CDR3: CAISGSGRAINEQYF. CDR3 in DNA: TGTGCCATCAGTGGTAGCGGGAGGGCCATAAATGAGCAGTACTTC.

This clonotype was recorded at least ten times. CDR3 nucleotides: TGCAGTGCTTCCGACAGGAGCGACTACGAGCAGTACTTC. This sequence encodes CSASDRSDYEQYF. The chain carries TRBV20-1 and TRBJ2-7; D is possibly TRBD1 (6 bases). Trimming removed 5 bases from V and 3 bases from J, with 14 bases in between. This CDR3 comprises 13 residues. CDR1 is DFQATT, CDR2 SNEGSKA, per germline (reference sequence).

The chain combines TRBV7-7 with TRBJ2-5; TRBD1 matches 9 bases. Germline trimming cut 4 bases from V and 6 bases from J; bases unmatched to any gene: 6. In germline, CDR1 is SSHAT, CDR2 FNYEAQ (reference sequence). The CDR3 is 14 residues long. CDR3 sequence reads: CASSSGQGRQTQYF. The DNA of the CDR3 is TGTGCCAGCAGCTCGGGACAGGGAAGGCAGACCCAGTACTTC.

This clonotype appeared a few times. The chain links TRBV6-2 or TRBV6-3 to TRBJ2-1; D gene unclear. Trimming shortened V by 2 bases and J by 4 bases, and 9 bases separated the two germline ends. CDR3 length: 14 residues. The germline V gene has CDR1 MNHEY and CDR2 SVGEGT. The CDR3 loop reads CASSYVDGYNEQFF. The CDR3 DNA reads TGTGCCAGCAGTTACGTGGACGGATACAATGAGCAGTTCTTC.

This clonotype was counted at least ten times. This sequence joins TRBV7-2 and TRBJ2-1; TRBD2 agrees at 9 bases. Per germline, CDR1 SGHTA and CDR2 FQGNSA. The CDR3 totals 15 residues. V was clipped by 5 bases and J by 2 bases; unmatched bases: 4. As DNA, the CDR3 is TGTGCCAGCAGCCCCCGGACTAGCGCCTACAATGAGCAGTTCTTC. Translation gives CASSPRTSAYNEQFF.

This chain connects TRBV28 to TRBJ2-7; no clear D gene. This CDR3 has 15 amino acids. Trimming removed 3 bases from V and 9 bases from J, with 21 bases in between. CDR1 MDHEN and CDR2 SYDVKM come from the germline V gene. The CDR3 sequence is CASSFIPGPLFGQYF. The CDR3 coding sequence is TGTGCCAGCAGTTTTATCCCCGGGCCCCTCTTCGGGCAGTACTTC.

This clonotype was counted a few times. V usage is TRBV15 and J usage is TRBJ2-4, with D uncertain. CDR1 and CDR2 from the germline V gene are LNHNV and YYDKDF (reference sequence). V was shortened by 0 bases and J by 0 bases, with 3 bases between the two germline ends. The CDR3 sequence is 14 residues long. The DNA for the CDR3 is TGTGCCACCAGCAGAGAGCTAGCCAAAAACATTCAGTACTTC. It specifies CATSRELAKNIQYF. Using reference TRBV15 and TRBJ2-4 for the parts outside the CDR3, the full variable domain is DAMVIQNPRYQVTQFGKPVTLSCSQTLNHNVMYWYQQKSSQAPKLLFHYYDKDFNNEADTPDNFQSRRPNTSFCFLDIRSPGLGDTAMYLCATSRELAKNIQYFGAGTRLSVL.

The rearrangement links TRBV2 to TRBJ2-7; the D gene could be TRBD1 or TRBD2 (5 bases each). Per the germline V gene, CDR1 is SNHLY and CDR2 is FYNNEI. Trimming removed 11 bases from V and 3 bases from J, with 14 bases in between. The CDR3 contains 12 residues. In DNA form, the CDR3 reads TGTGCCGCCGGGACGACTCACTACGAGCAGTACTTC. Translation gives CAAGTTHYEQYF. Variable domain in full (rest from reference TRBV2 and TRBJ2-7): EPEVTQTPSHQVTQMGQEVILRCVPISNHLYFYWYRQILGQKVEFLVSFYNNEISEKSEIFDDQFSVERPDGSNFTLKIRSTKLEDSAMYFCAAGTTHYEQYFGPGTRLTVT.

The J gene is TRBJ2-1, the V gene TRBV7-2; 13 nucleotides agree with TRBD2. V shed 4 bases, J shed 9 bases, and the junction held 6 bases outside the gene matches. Per germline, CDR1 SGHTA and CDR2 FQGNSA. The CDR3 has 15 amino acids. The CDR3 DNA reads TGTGCCAGCAGCTACGGACTAGCGGGAGTTCGTGAGCAGTTCTTC. Amino acid sequence: CASSYGLAGVREQFF.

The rearrangement links TRBV5-6 to TRBJ1-1; TRBD1 might be the D (5 bases). The germline CDR1 and CDR2 sequences are SGHDT and YYEEEE. CDR3 size: 13 residues. The V and J ends lost 10 bases and 5 bases respectively, with 18 bases between them. The CDR3 DNA is TGTGCCTCCTGTGCCGGGGGAGGGACTGAAGCTTTCTTT. Protein sequence: CASCAGGGTEAFF.

The chain carries TRBV7-2 and TRBJ2-1, with D tentatively TRBD2 (5 bases). The CDR3 sequence is 17 residues long. The ends were cut back, 1 base at V and 6 bases at J, with 19 bases in the middle. The germline V gene encodes CDR1 SGHTA and CDR2 FQGNSA. The CDR3 protein is CASSLGFSGFRINEQFF. In DNA form, the CDR3 reads TGTGCCAGCAGCTTAGGTTTTTCGGGATTTAGGATCAATGAGCAGTTCTTC.

In this sample, this clonotype turned up a few times. The rearrangement joins TRBV27 to TRBJ2-7, with 12 bases lining up with TRBD1. From germline, CDR1 is MNHEY and CDR2 SMNVEV (reference sequence). V trimming: 6 bases; J trimming: 3 bases; junction bases outside the gene matches: 6. The CDR3 sequence is 15 residues long. This chain's CDR3 is CASRPGTGGFYEQYF. CDR3 bases: TGTGCCAGCAGACCGGGGACAGGGGGCTTCTACGAGCAGTACTTC.

This clonotype was recorded a few times. The chain combines TRBV7-2 with TRBJ2-7; TRBD2 matches at 7 bases. CDR1 and CDR2 (germline): SGHTA, FQGNSA. The CDR3 contains 14 residues. After removal of 3 bases from V and 3 bases from J, the junction contained 5 bases not matched to a gene. The CDR3 bases are TGTGCCAGCAGCTTTGGAAGCGGGAACTACGAGCAGTACTTC. Translation: CASSFGSGNYEQYF.

This clonotype was observed a handful of times. The chain combines TRBV7-2 with TRBJ2-1, with 13 bases matching TRBD2. Germline lookup yields CDR1 SGHTA and CDR2 FQGNSA. This CDR3 comprises 16 residues. J was trimmed by 10 bases and V by 5 bases; bases with no gene match: 11. CDR3 amino acids: CASSRTGLAGKWEQFF. The CDR3 DNA follows: TGTGCCAGCAGCAGAACGGGACTAGCGGGAAAGTGGGAGCAGTTCTTC.

This clonotype was seen at least ten times. The gene calls are TRBV29-1 and TRBJ2-1; 13 bases are a match to TRBD2. The V segment lost 5 bases and the J segment 8 bases; nucleotides outside the gene matches: 6. CDR3 size: 14 residues. Germline V gene sequence: CDR1 SQVTM, CDR2 ANQGSEA. The CDR3 region has the DNA TGCAGCGTTCGGGGGACTAGCGGGGTGGATGAGCAGTTCTTC. It yields the protein CSVRGTSGVDEQFF.

This clonotype was observed a few times. CDR3 loop: CASSLDQDQPQHF. In DNA form, the CDR3 reads TGTGCCAGCAGCTTGGATCAGGATCAGCCCCAGCATTTT. The rearrangement links TRBV5-4 to TRBJ1-5; no definite D call. Looked up from germline, CDR1 is SGHNT and CDR2 is YYREEE (reference sequence). The V gene lost 0 bases and the J gene lost 5 bases, with 6 bases spanning the gap. The CDR3 runs 13 residues.

This clonotype was seen a handful of times. This rearrangement joins TRBV20-1 to TRBJ2-1, with 8 positions matching TRBD2. This CDR3 contains 15 residues. Trimming removed 3 bases from V and 9 bases from J; junction bases left unmatched: 13. Germline lookup yields CDR1 DFQATT and CDR2 SNEGSKA (reference sequence). CDR3 amino acids: CSARGRGAVGAEQFF. The CDR3 region has the DNA TGCAGTGCTAGGGGGCGGGGGGCCGTAGGAGCTGAGCAGTTCTTC.

The chain is built from TRBV10-2 and TRBJ2-3; 11 bases are a match to TRBD2. V shed 6 bases and J 5 bases; nucleotides not matched to a gene: 7. CDR3 length: 15 amino acids. Germline lookup yields CDR1 WSHSY and CDR2 SAAADI. The CDR3 protein is CASSVTSGSRDTQYF. As DNA, the CDR3 is TGCGCCAGCAGCGTAACTAGCGGGAGCCGAGATACGCAGTATTTT.

V usage is TRBV7-2 and J usage is TRBJ2-7, with 9 bases that match TRBD1. V gave up 7 bases and J gave up 4 bases; unmatched junction bases: 8. From germline, CDR1 is SGHTA and CDR2 FQGNSA. This CDR3 is 14 amino acids long. The CDR3 region has the DNA TGTGCCAGCACCTCGGACAGGGGTCCTTACGAGCAGTACTTC. It codes for CASTSDRGPYEQYF. Variable domain in full (rest from reference TRBV7-2 and TRBJ2-7): GAGVSQSPSNKVTEKGKDVELRCDPISGHTALYWYRQSLGQGLEFLIYFQGNSAPDKSGLPSDRFSAERTGGSVSTLTIQRTQQEDSAVYLCASTSDRGPYEQYFGPGTRLTVT.